This T cell receptor beta chain was captured in a study of blood T cell repertoires in COVID-19. Overall study: COVID-19 samples, acute and convalescent, were from the United States, Italy and Spain. PBMCs, B-cell-depleted T cells, or T cells provided the cDNA or gDNA that made up the material.

Seattle cases were enrolled at active infection and followed longitudinally. Per the study methods: Counts of nucleated cells, estimated from reference gene primer amplification, were obtained. Sequencing was performed with immunoSEQ multiplex PCR; in TCRdb, only in-frame clones are kept and a portion is missing. The V and J calls and clone size are taken from that table; D and trimming were inferred from the DNA. The data contain about 300,000 clones, roughly 91% of them singletons. CDR1 SGDLS and CDR2 YYNGEE come from the germline V gene. The CDR3 is 15 amino acids. V trimming: 3 bases; J trimming: 0 bases; junction bases outside the gene matches: 1.

Sequencing was done on a sample of peripheral blood. The sequence was collected from a woman aged 25 to 39 with COVID-19, enrolled during active disease. This sequence joins TRBV9 and TRBJ1-4; 8 nucleotides match TRBD1. CDR3 in DNA: TGTGCCAGCAGCGAGGGACAGGCAACTAATGAAAAACTGTTTTTT. This codes for CASSEGQATNEKLFF.